This T cell receptor (beta chain) was identified in a study of cytomegalovirus exposure and HLA in healthy donors. Findings and limits, study-wide: Association of a missense DCLRE1C variant with TCR beta V- and J-gene trimming was reported in a later analysis. The investigators catalogued 150 to 200 TCR beta chains as cytomegalovirus-associated. A later look showed TCR association rates differing by HLA locus, highest for DRB1 and lowest for HLA-C. In an earlier analysis, in approximately 630 donors, most V segments appeared productive either ~90% or ~30% of the time.

Concerning this clone itself: No antigen is known for it.

The PCR was carried out with 60 Vbeta primers and 13 Jbeta primers. Data came from immunoSEQ multiplex PCR; TCRdb stores just in-frame clones and leaves some out. The sample contains 170,000 or so clones, 77% of which appear only once. Germline values: CDR1 SNHLY, CDR2 FYNNEI. The CDR3 covers 15 residues. The ends were cut back, 6 bases at V and 2 bases at J, with 14 bases in the middle. This sequence was found in a woman in her fifties or sixties in good health and CMV-seropositive. The chain employs TRBV2 and TRBJ2-1, with D perhaps TRBD1 (6 bases). Input material: PBMCs. CDR3 amino acids: CASRVTGTTYNEQFF. The CDR3 region has the DNA TGTGCCAGCAGAGTAACAGGGACGACCTACAATGAGCAGTTCTTC.